A few counts support the clone carrying this T cell receptor (beta chain). The data belong to a study of T cells in localized non-small cell lung cancer. Clones were sequenced by immunoSEQ multiplex PCR, and TCRdb holds only the in-frame ones, with some missing. Of about 79,000 clones in the sample, about 83% were seen once. V was pared by 5 bases and J by 4 bases, with 9 bases between. This CDR3 has 13 amino acids. CDR1 and CDR2 (germline): SNHLY, FYNNEI. The sample consisted of peripheral blood, taken before any cancer treatment. J is TRBJ2-1 and V is TRBV2; no firm D call. This receptor was taken from a female donor of 60 years or more with stage I lung adenocarcinoma. CDR3 in DNA: TGTGCCAGCAGTCAAGACGTGTACAATGAGCAGTTCTTC. This translates into CASSQDVYNEQFF. Full variable domain (outside the CDR3, taken from reference TRBV2 and TRBJ2-1): EPEVTQTPSHQVTQMGQEVILRCVPISNHLYFYWYRQILGQKVEFLVSFYNNEISEKSEIFDDQFSVERPDGSNFTLKIRSTKLEDSAMYFCASSQDVYNEQFFGPGTRLTVL.